Reported below is one TCR beta chain. This sample is drawn from a study of quantifying T cell responses using KT2 cells. Study summary: Reverse transcription used primers in the TCR alpha and beta constant regions. The second PCR ran as a qPCR until a predetermined fluorescence threshold was reached.

An oligo carrying a UMI was ligated to the cDNA 3' end. An equimolar mix of RC1.1 and RC1.2 primed the beta chain across TRBC1 and TRBC2. From the second PCR onward, TCR alpha and beta chains were processed separately. TCRdb processed the UMI-ligation and nested PCR reads anew with MiXCR; each CDR3 protein has one entry. This sample carries about 50,000 distinct CDR3 sequences, roughly 10% of them seen once, and the ten largest clones take about 9.4%. Known numbers of the T cell clone KT2 were added to PBMC. A range of KT2-to-PBMC ratios was made using fixed PBMC numbers. The germline gives CDR1 SQVTM, CDR2 ANQGSEA. Trimming left V 5 bases short and J 0 bases short, with 10 bases between. The CDR3 is made up of 14 amino acids.

This chain connects TRBV29-1 to TRBJ2-2, with D unclear. Sequencing was carried out using PBMCs spiked with cells of the T cell clone KT2. The TCR sequence derives from a human donor. The CDR3 sequence is CSVLHPSNTGELFF. CDR3 DNA: TGCAGCGTTCTTCATCCCTCGAACACCGGGGAGCTGTTTTTT.